The 21 T cell receptor beta chains below were found in one sample sequenced in a study. TCRdb re-derived calls from the 5' RACE reads in MiXCR, one entry per CDR3 protein. The sample lists more than 40,000 distinct CDR3 sequences; less than 35% were seen once. The specimen sequenced was memory CD4+ T cells sorted from a lymph node. The subset: memory CD4+ T cells, CD4+CD45RO+CD25-. The receptors derive from a female donor with breast cancer.

The V gene is TRBV9, the J gene TRBJ2-1; D may correspond to TRBD1 or TRBD2 (6 bases each). The CDR3 loop spans 15 amino acids. Germline-derived CDR1 and CDR2 are SGDLS and YYNGEE. V lost 4 bases, J lost 6 bases, and 17 bases lay in between. The CDR3: CASSTPGALGNEQFF. In nucleotides, the CDR3 is TGTGCCAGCAGCACCCCGGGGGCCCTAGGCAATGAGCAGTTCTTC.

This clonotype appeared a few times. This sequence joins TRBV28 and TRBJ1-1; D ambiguous. Trimming took 5 bases from V and 7 from J, leaving 26 bases between them. This CDR3 spans 17 amino acids. Per the germline V gene, CDR1 is MDHEN and CDR2 is SYDVKM. CDR3 DNA: TGTGCCAGCAGTAACGAACTGATTCTCAAAGGGCCAATTGAAGCTTTCTTT. Protein product: CASSNELILKGPIEAFF.

The chain combines TRBV7-8 with TRBJ1-4; D is possibly TRBD1 (6 bases). Looked up from germline, CDR1 is SGHVS and CDR2 is FQNEAQ. Trimming pared 2 bases from V and 2 bases from J, leaving 15 bases between. This CDR3 comprises 17 residues. The CDR3 protein is CASSLFLGGATNEKLFF. In DNA, the CDR3 is TGTGCCAGCAGCTTATTTTTGGGGGGCGCCACTAATGAAAAACTGTTTTTT. Together with reference TRBV7-8 and TRBJ1-4, the CDR3 gives the full variable domain: GAGVSQSPRYKVAKRGQDVALRCDPISGHVSLFWYQQALGQGPEFLTYFQNEAQLDKSGLPSDRFFAERPEGSVSTLKIQRTQQEDSAVYLCASSLFLGGATNEKLFFGSGTQLSVL.

This clonotype showed up just a few times. V usage is TRBV12-3 or TRBV12-4 and J usage is TRBJ2-1; D remains unclear. This CDR3 has 15 amino acids. Trimming removed 8 bases at V and 3 bases at J, with 17 bases between. The DNA of the CDR3 is TGTGCCAGCGCCTCGAATCAGGTGGGCTACAATGAGCAGTTCTTC. Residues: CASASNQVGYNEQFF.

This clonotype was counted only a few times. The V gene is TRBV4-1, the J gene TRBJ2-7, with a tentative D call TRBD2 (5 bases). Trimming took 1 base from V and 6 from J, leaving 25 bases between them. CDR1 and CDR2 from the germline V gene are MGHRA and YSYEKL. CDR3 length: 18 residues. Written as DNA, the CDR3 is TGCGCCAGCAGCCAAGTAGGCCAAACTACCAAACTAGATCTCGAGCAGTACTTC. Translation: CASSQVGQTTKLDLEQYF.

This clonotype was detected only a few times. The CDR3: CASIRTKNSPLHF. The CDR3 region has the DNA TGTGCCAGCATTAGAACCAAGAATTCACCCCTCCACTTT. The chain couples TRBV6-5 to TRBJ1-6; D gene uncertain. CDR3 size: 13 residues. V was pared by 7 bases and J by 7 bases, with 11 bases between. Germline values: CDR1 MNHEY, CDR2 SVGAGI.

The CDR3 here is CASSVEGGDEQYF. In DNA form, the CDR3 reads TGTGCCAGCAGCGTAGAGGGGGGGGACGAGCAGTACTTC. The chain recombines TRBV9 with TRBJ2-7; a possible D gene is TRBD2 (7 bases). The CDR3 consists of 13 residues. The germline V and J ends were trimmed by 0 bases and 5 bases, with 9 bases remaining between them. Germline lookup yields CDR1 SGDLS and CDR2 YYNGEE.

This rearrangement joins TRBV7-2 to TRBJ2-7, with a possible D match to TRBD1 (5 bases). Germline CDR1 and CDR2: SGHTA and FQGNSA. CDR3 length: 15 amino acids. V dropped 2 bases and J dropped 0 bases, with 11 bases sitting between them. For the CDR3, the DNA is TGTGCCAGCAGCTTATTGGACACACCCTCCTACGAGCAGTACTTC. Encoded protein: CASSLLDTPSYEQYF.

As DNA, the CDR3 is TGCGCCAGCAGCGAAGGGACGGGTTTAGCCAAAAACATTCAGTACTTC. Its translation: CASSEGTGLAKNIQYF. This chain uses TRBV5-1 with TRBJ2-4; D is perhaps TRBD1 or TRBD2 (5 bases each). The CDR3 extends over 16 amino acids. V gave up 4 bases and J gave up 0 bases, with 14 bases separating them. The germline gives CDR1 SGHRS, CDR2 YFSETQ.

The CDR3 region is CASSPDTLNEKLFF. In DNA form, the CDR3 reads TGTGCCAGCAGCCCGGACACACTCAATGAAAAACTGTTTTTT. This sequence joins TRBV5-4 and TRBJ1-4; maybe TRBD1 (5 bases). The CDR3 has 14 amino acids. The germline gives CDR1 SGHNT, CDR2 YYREEE (reference sequence). Trimming removed 4 bases from V and 5 bases from J, with 12 bases in between. The variable domain in full, completed from reference TRBV5-4 and TRBJ1-4, reads ETGVTQSPTHLIKTRGQQVTLRCSSQSGHNTVSWYQQALGQGPQFIFQYYREEENGRGNFPPRFSGLQFPNYSSELNVNALELDDSALYLCASSPDTLNEKLFFGSGTQLSVL.

The chain joins TRBV20-1 to TRBJ2-3; D might be TRBD1 or TRBD2, each matching 6 bases. Germline V gene data show CDR1 as DFQATT and CDR2 as SNEGSKA (reference sequence). Trimming stripped 6 bases from V and 2 bases from J, with 33 bases between. The CDR3 has 20 residues. Written as DNA, the CDR3 is TGCAGTGCCAGACAACAGGGCGGATTAGCGGCCCGCGCCCACACAGATACGCAGTATTTT. It codes for CSARQQGGLAARAHTDTQYF.

This clonotype turned up a few times. The chain carries TRBV15 and TRBJ2-7; D might be TRBD2 (5 bases). Trimming removed 0 bases from V and 1 base from J, with 10 bases in between. CDR3 length equals 15 residues. The germline gives CDR1 LNHNV, CDR2 YYDKDF (reference sequence). DNA of the CDR3: TGTGCCACCAGCAGAGATGCCGGGATTTCCTACGAGCAGTACTTC. Protein product: CATSRDAGISYEQYF. The complete variable domain, with remaining parts taken from reference TRBV15 and TRBJ2-7, reads DAMVIQNPRYQVTQFGKPVTLSCSQTLNHNVMYWYQQKSSQAPKLLFHYYDKDFNNEADTPDNFQSRRPNTSFCFLDIRSPGLGDTAMYLCATSRDAGISYEQYFGPGTRLTVT.

The chain employs TRBV6-6 and TRBJ1-4; no reliable D call. CDR3 length: 12 residues. The V end lost 3 bases, the J end lost 8 bases, and 7 bases lay between the germline ends. Germline V gene lookup returns CDR1 MNHNY and CDR2 SVGAGI (reference sequence). This CDR3 is CASSYGWEKLFF. The CDR3 DNA is TGTGCCAGCAGTTATGGGTGGGAAAAACTGTTTTTT.

The rearrangement links TRBV12-3 or TRBV12-4 to TRBJ2-7, with unresolved D. Deletions cut 6 bases from V and 4 bases from J, with 10 bases between. The CDR3 is made up of 12 amino acids. The CDR3: CASSRAVYEQYF. CDR3 nucleotide sequence: TGTGCCAGCAGCCGAGCTGTGTACGAGCAGTACTTC.

This clonotype has a count of ten or more. The chain joins TRBV7-9 to TRBJ2-2; 7 bases line up with TRBD2. CDR3 length equals 16 residues. The ends lost 6 bases at V and 1 base at J; junction bases unmatched: 8. Germline CDR1 is SEHNR and CDR2 is FQNEAQ (reference sequence). CDR3 sequence (DNA): TGTGCCAGCAGTCCCGGGGGGACCCGGAACACCGGGGAGCTGTTTTTT. It encodes CASSPGGTRNTGELFF.

The gene calls are TRBV28 and TRBJ2-7; TRBD2 matches at 8 bases. The germline V gene has CDR1 MDHEN and CDR2 SYDVKM. V was pared by 5 bases and J by 3 bases, with 6 bases of the junction left unmatched. The CDR3 covers 14 residues. The CDR3, as DNA: TGTGCCAGCAGTGTACCGGGACTAGTCTACGAGCAGTACTTC. As protein: CASSVPGLVYEQYF.

This chain links TRBV27 with TRBJ1-6; D uncertain. Trimming removed 1 base from V and 5 bases from J, with 12 bases in between. The V gene's germline CDR1 is MNHEY and CDR2 SMNVEV (reference sequence). The CDR3 is made up of 16 amino acids. CDR3 amino acids: CASSLLVPGNNSPLHF. As DNA, the CDR3 is TGTGCCAGCAGTTTATTGGTGCCCGGGAATAATTCACCCCTCCACTTT.

This clonotype was counted only a few times. The chain links TRBV5-5 to TRBJ2-7; a possible D gene is TRBD2 (6 bases). V was pared by 2 bases and J by 0 bases, with 12 bases between. Germline CDR1 reads SGHKS; CDR2 reads YYEKEE (reference sequence). The CDR3 consists of 15 residues. CDR3 DNA: TGTGCCAGCAGCTTTTCACGGGGGAGCTCCTACGAGCAGTACTTC. This translates into CASSFSRGSSYEQYF.

This chain connects TRBV27 to TRBJ1-5; D gene unclear. V lost 3 bases, J lost 7 bases, and 7 bases lay in between. CDR3 length: 12 amino acids. Germline CDR1 is MNHEY and CDR2 is SMNVEV (reference sequence). CDR3 region: CASSFEVQPQHF. As DNA, the CDR3 is TGTGCCAGCAGTTTCGAGGTACAGCCCCAGCATTTT.

This clonotype was found a few times. The gene calls are TRBV6-2 or TRBV6-3 and TRBJ1-1, with 7 bases fitting TRBD1. The J segment lost 4 bases and the V segment lost 6 bases, leaving 8 bases of the junction unmatched. The CDR3 runs to 14 residues. Per the germline V gene, CDR1 is MNHEY and CDR2 is SVGEGT. The CDR3 sequence: CASRPETGSTEAFF. CDR3 nucleotide sequence: TGTGCCAGCAGACCCGAGACAGGGTCCACTGAAGCTTTCTTT.

Points on this clonotype: One junction end does not reproduce the germline sequence, and a read error may be involved. The chain has TRBV9 and TRBJ2-1; tentatively, D is TRBD2 (6 bases). Germline CDR1 and CDR2: SGDLS and YYNGEE. The CDR3 consists of 16 residues. The CDR3 loop reads CASSRDSIASYNEQSF. The CDR3 DNA follows: TGTGCCAGCAGCCGGGACTCCATAGCTTCCTACAATGAGCAGTCCTTC.